The 13 T cell receptor beta chains listed next were all sequenced from one sample in a study of cytomegalovirus exposure and HLA in healthy donors. It was with 60 Vbeta and 13 Jbeta primers that the PCR ran. TCRdb's copy holds only in-frame clones and misses some; the assay was immunoSEQ multiplex PCR. The sample yields about 130,000 clones, around 75% seen once. What was sequenced was PBMCs. These receptors originate from a man in his forties or fifties in good health and CMV-seronegative.

CDR3 sequence reads: CASSLVRAGEQYF. In DNA form, the CDR3 reads TGTGCCAGCAGCTTAGTGAGGGCCGGCGAGCAGTACTTC. The rearrangement joins TRBV7-2 to TRBJ2-7; possible D gene TRBD2, 5 bases. The germline V and J ends were trimmed by 1 base and 6 bases, with 10 bases remaining between them. The CDR3 has 13 amino acids. Germline CDR1 SGHTA, CDR2 FQGNSA.

This sequence joins TRBV6-5 and TRBJ1-1; a weak D match, TRBD1 (6 bases). The germline CDR1 and CDR2 sequences are MNHEY and SVGAGI. The CDR3 runs to 14 residues. V lost 2 bases and J 5 bases, leaving 12 bases between the germline ends. CDR3 region: CASSYTGGSTEAFF. For the CDR3, the DNA is TGTGCCAGCAGTTACACGGGGGGCAGTACTGAAGCTTTCTTT.

This rearrangement joins TRBV6-5 to TRBJ1-2; 9 positions agree with TRBD1. The V and J ends lost 3 bases and 6 bases, in that order; junction bases with no gene match: 8. There are 15 residues in the CDR3. Germline V CDR1 and CDR2: MNHEY, SVGAGI. The CDR3 protein is CASSYLTTGGNGYTF. The DNA of the CDR3 is TGTGCCAGCAGTTATTTAACTACAGGGGGCAATGGCTACACCTTC.

A remark on this clone: A read error may produce the germline difference seen at one junction end. This rearrangement joins TRBV28 to TRBJ1-2; tentative D call: TRBD1 (5 bases). The CDR3 has 10 residues. CDR1 is MDHEN and CDR2 is SYDVKM in the germline V gene. CDR3 nucleotides: TGCACCACAGGTCCCTATGGCTACACCTTC. It encodes CTTGPYGYTF.

The chain recombines TRBV13 with TRBJ2-1, with TRBD1 matching over 11 bases. Germline V gives CDR1 PRHDT, CDR2 FYEKMQ (reference sequence). This CDR3 has 15 amino acids. The junction had 9 bases not matched to a gene; V was cut back by 7 bases and J by 7 bases. CDR3 DNA sequence: TGTGCCAGCACATCGGGGGGACAGGGGGTTAATGAGCAGTTCTTC. Its protein is CASTSGGQGVNEQFF.

The gene calls are TRBV6-6 and TRBJ2-7, with D tentatively TRBD1 (6 bases). CDR3 size: 14 residues. CDR1 is MNHNY, CDR2 SVGAGI, per germline (reference sequence). The germline V and J ends were trimmed by 6 bases and 7 bases, with 19 bases remaining between them. CDR3 protein: CASSTTGQGGEQYF. In DNA, the CDR3 is TGTGCCAGCAGCACAACGGGACAAGGGGGTGAGCAGTACTTC.

The chain recombines TRBV6-5 with TRBJ2-7, with D tentatively TRBD2 (6 bases). Germline CDR1 MNHEY, CDR2 SVGAGI. The CDR3 extends over 15 amino acids. Deletions cut 0 bases from V and 5 bases from J, with 14 bases between. CDR3 amino acids: CASSYSELARDEQYF. The DNA of the CDR3 is TGTGCCAGCAGTTACTCGGAGCTAGCGCGCGACGAGCAGTACTTC.

The chain links TRBV10-3 to TRBJ2-1; perhaps TRBD2 as D (6 bases). This CDR3 comprises 13 residues. V lost 11 bases to trimming and J lost 8 bases, with 19 bases between them. CDR1 is ENHRY and CDR2 is SYGVKD in the germline V gene. In DNA form, the CDR3 reads TGTGCCGCCCGCGGCGGGATGGGCGATGAGCAGTTCTTC. It encodes CAARGGMGDEQFF.

The chain uses TRBV27 and TRBJ2-7, with D tentatively TRBD1 (5 bases). The length of the CDR3 is 14 residues. V shed 5 bases and J shed 3 bases, with 14 bases lying between them. The V gene's germline CDR1 is MNHEY and CDR2 SMNVEV (reference sequence). The DNA of the CDR3 is TGTGCCAGCAGTCCGTGGTCAGGGATCTACGAGCAGTACTTC. Protein: CASSPWSGIYEQYF.

This clone was detected only a few times. The genes are TRBV7-9 and TRBJ1-4; 8 bases are shared with TRBD1. J was trimmed by 8 bases and V by 1 base; bases with no gene match: 12. Germline V gene sequence: CDR1 SEHNR, CDR2 FQNEAQ (reference sequence). The CDR3 is 17 residues long. The CDR3 nucleotides are TGTGCCAGCAGCTTAGGTCGGACAGGGTTGCTGGAGGAAAAACTGTTTTTT. Translated: CASSLGRTGLLEEKLFF.

The chain combines TRBV28 with TRBJ1-5, with 10 bases matching TRBD1. J lost 7 bases, V lost 7 bases, and 10 bases had no gene match. Germline V CDR1 and CDR2: MDHEN, SYDVKM. This CDR3 is 15 amino acids long. The CDR3 DNA sequence: TGTGCCAGCATAAAGACAGGGGGCCTGGTACAGCCCCAGCATTTT. Its protein product is CASIKTGGLVQPQHF.

J is TRBJ2-7 and V is TRBV25-1, with D perhaps matching TRBD1 (5 bases). Germline values: CDR1 MGHDK, CDR2 SYGVNS. The CDR3 is made up of 15 amino acids. Trimming took off 1 base at V and 6 bases at J, with 16 bases between the two ends. The CDR3 region has the DNA TGTGCCAGCAGTGAATCATGGGCACAGGCAGGCGAGCAGTACTTC. As protein: CASSESWAQAGEQYF.

The rearrangement joins TRBV7-2 to TRBJ2-7; 7 nucleotides agree with TRBD1. There are 16 residues in the CDR3. The germline V gene has CDR1 SGHTA and CDR2 FQGNSA. V lost 0 bases to trimming and J lost 7 bases; unmatched junction nucleotides: 12. CDR3 in DNA: TGTGCCAGCAGCTTAGCTCCCCAGGGGGTGACTACGGAGCAGTACTTC. It is translated as CASSLAPQGVTTEQYF.